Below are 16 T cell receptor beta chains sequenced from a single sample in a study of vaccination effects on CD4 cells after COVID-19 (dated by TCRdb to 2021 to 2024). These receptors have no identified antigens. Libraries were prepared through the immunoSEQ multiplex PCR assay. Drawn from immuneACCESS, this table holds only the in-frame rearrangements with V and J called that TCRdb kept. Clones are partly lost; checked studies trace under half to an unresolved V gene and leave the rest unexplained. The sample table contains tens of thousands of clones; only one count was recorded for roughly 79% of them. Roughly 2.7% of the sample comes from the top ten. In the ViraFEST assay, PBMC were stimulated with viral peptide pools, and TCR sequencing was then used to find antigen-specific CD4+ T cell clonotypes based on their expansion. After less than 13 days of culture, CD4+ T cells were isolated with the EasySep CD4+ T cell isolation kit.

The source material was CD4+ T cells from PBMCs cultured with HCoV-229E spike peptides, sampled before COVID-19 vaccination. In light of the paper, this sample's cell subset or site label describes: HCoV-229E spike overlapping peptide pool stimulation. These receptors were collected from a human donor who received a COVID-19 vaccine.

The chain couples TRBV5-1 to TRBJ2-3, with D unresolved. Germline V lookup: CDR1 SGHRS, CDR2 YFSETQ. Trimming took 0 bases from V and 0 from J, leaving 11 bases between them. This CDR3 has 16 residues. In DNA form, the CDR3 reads TGCGCCAGCAGCTTGGAAACCGGGTCCAGCACAGATACGCAGTATTTT. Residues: CASSLETGSSTDTQYF.

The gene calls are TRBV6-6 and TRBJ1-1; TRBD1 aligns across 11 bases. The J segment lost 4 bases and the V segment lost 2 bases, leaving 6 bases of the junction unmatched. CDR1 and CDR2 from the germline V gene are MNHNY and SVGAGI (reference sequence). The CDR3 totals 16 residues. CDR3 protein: CASSYGTGGGLTEAFF. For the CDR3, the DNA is TGTGCCAGCAGTTACGGGACAGGGGGGGGGCTCACTGAAGCTTTCTTT.

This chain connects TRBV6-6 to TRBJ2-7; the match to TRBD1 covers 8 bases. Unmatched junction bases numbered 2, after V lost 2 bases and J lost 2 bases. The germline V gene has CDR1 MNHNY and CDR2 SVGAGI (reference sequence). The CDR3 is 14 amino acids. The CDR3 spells CASSYGQGAYEQYV. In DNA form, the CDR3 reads TGTGCCAGCAGTTACGGACAGGGAGCCTACGAGCAGTACGTC.

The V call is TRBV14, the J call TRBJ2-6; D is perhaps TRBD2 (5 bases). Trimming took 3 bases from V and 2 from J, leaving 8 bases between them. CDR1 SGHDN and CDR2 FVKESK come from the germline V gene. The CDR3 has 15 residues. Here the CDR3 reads CASSHREPGANVLTF. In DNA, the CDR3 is TGTGCCAGCAGCCACCGGGAACCTGGGGCCAACGTCCTGACTTTC.

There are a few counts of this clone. The CDR3 here is CASSVRGTYGYTF. The CDR3 DNA sequence: TGTGCCAGCAGCGTACGGGGGACATATGGCTACACCTTC. The chain joins TRBV7-9 to TRBJ1-2; perhaps TRBD1 as D (6 bases). This CDR3 comprises 13 residues. V was shortened by 5 bases and J by 5 bases, with 12 bases between the two germline ends. Germline V gene sequence: CDR1 SEHNR, CDR2 FQNEAQ (reference sequence). Full variable domain (missing parts from reference TRBV7-9 and TRBJ1-2): DTGVSQNPRHKITKRGQNVTFRCDPISEHNRLYWYRQTLGQGPEFLTYFQNEAQLEKSRLLSDRFSAERPKGSFSTLEIQRTEQGDSAMYLCASSVRGTYGYTFGSGTRLTVV.

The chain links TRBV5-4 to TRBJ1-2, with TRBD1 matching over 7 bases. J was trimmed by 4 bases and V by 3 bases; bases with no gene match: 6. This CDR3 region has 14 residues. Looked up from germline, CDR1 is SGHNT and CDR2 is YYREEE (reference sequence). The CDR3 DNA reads TGTGCCAGCAGCTCCCAGGGGGAGGCCTATGGCTACACCTTC. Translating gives CASSSQGEAYGYTF.

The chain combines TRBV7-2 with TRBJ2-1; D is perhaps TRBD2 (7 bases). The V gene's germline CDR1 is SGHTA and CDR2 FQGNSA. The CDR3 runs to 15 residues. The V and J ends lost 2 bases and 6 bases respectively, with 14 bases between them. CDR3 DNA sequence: TGTGCCAGCAGCTTACGGAGGGGGGGACTCAATGAGCAGTTCTTC. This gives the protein CASSLRRGGLNEQFF.

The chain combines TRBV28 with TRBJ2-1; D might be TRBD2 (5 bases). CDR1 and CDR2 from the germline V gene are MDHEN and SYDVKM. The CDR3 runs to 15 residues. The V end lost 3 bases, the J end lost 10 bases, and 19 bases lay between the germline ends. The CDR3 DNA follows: TGTGCCAGCAGTTTGATGGGTGACGGCGGGCGAGAGCAGTTCTTC. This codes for CASSLMGDGGREQFF.

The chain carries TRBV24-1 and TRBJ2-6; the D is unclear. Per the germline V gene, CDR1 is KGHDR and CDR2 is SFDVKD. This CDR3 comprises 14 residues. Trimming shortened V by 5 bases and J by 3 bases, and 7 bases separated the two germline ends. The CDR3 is CATSVGGGANVLTF. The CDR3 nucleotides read TGTGCCACCAGTGTAGGTGGTGGGGCCAACGTCCTGACTTTC.

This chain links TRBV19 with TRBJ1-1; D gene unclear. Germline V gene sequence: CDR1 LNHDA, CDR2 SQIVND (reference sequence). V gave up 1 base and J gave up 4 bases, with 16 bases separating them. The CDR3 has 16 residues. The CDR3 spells CASSIGARLTSTEAFF. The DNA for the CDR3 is TGTGCCAGTAGTATAGGGGCTCGGCTAACGAGCACTGAAGCTTTCTTT.

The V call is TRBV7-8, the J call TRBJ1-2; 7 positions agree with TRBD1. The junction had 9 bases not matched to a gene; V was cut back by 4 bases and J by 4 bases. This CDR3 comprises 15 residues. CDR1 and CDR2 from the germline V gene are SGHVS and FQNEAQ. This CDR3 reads CASSSPGQSSYGYTF. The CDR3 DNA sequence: TGTGCCAGCAGCTCGCCGGGACAGTCCTCCTATGGCTACACCTTC.

CDR3 sequence reads: CASSPRTANTGELFF. CDR3 bases: TGTGCCAGCAGCCCAAGGACGGCGAACACCGGGGAGCTGTTTTTT. This rearrangement joins TRBV11-2 to TRBJ2-2, with D unclear. CDR1 is SGHAT, CDR2 FQNNGV, per germline. This CDR3 comprises 15 residues. V was trimmed by 5 bases and J by 0 bases, leaving 10 bases between them.

CDR3: CASSLGRGENEKLFF. As DNA, the CDR3 is TGTGCCAGCAGCTTAGGGCGTGGGGAGAATGAAAAACTGTTTTTT. The gene calls are TRBV7-9 and TRBJ1-4; no clear D. CDR1 and CDR2 (germline): SEHNR, FQNEAQ (reference sequence). V lost 1 base to trimming and J lost 5 bases, with 11 bases between them. The CDR3 spans 15 residues.

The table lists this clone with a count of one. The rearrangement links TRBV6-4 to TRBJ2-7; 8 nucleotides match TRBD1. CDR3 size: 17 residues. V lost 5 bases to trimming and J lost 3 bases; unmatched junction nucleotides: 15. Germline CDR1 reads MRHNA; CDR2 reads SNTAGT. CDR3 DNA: TGTGCCAGCAGTTTCTTACAACCGGGACAGGAAGACTACGAGCAGTACGTC. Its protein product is CASSFLQPGQEDYEQYV.

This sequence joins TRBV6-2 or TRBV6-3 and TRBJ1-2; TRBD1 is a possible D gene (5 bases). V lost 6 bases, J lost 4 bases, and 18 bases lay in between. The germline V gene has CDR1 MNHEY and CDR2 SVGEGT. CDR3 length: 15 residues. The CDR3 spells CASSRRDSQTYGYTF. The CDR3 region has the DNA TGTGCCAGCAGCAGAAGAGACAGTCAAACCTATGGCTACACCTTC.

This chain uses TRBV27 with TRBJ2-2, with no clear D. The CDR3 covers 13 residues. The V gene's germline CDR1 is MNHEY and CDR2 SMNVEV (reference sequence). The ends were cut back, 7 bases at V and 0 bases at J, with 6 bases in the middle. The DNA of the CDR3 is TGTGCCAGCAAAGGGACGAACACCGGGGAGCTGTTTTTT. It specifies CASKGTNTGELFF.